This T cell receptor beta chain derives from a study of beta chain features in type 1 diabetes. Study-level background: Sorted cells from all samples, numbering 95 million to 140 million, were examined.

This clone showed up just a few times. CDR1 is SGHTA and CDR2 is FQGTGA in the germline V gene. V was pared by 1 base and J by 2 bases, with 15 bases between. The CDR3 contains 16 residues. cDNA synthesis used the whole RNA isolate, giving expressed TCRB sequences. TCRdb's copy holds only in-frame clones and misses some; the assay was immunoSEQ multiplex PCR. The table includes roughly 140,000 clones, 6.9% detected once. The sequenced material came from central memory CD4+ T cells from blood. The chain employs TRBV7-3 and TRBJ2-7; maybe TRBD1 (6 bases). This receptor was obtained from a woman in her twenties or thirties in good health. The CDR3 loop reads CASSLNAQTGTYEQYF. The DNA for the CDR3 is TGTGCCAGCAGCTTAAATGCACAGACAGGAACCTACGAGCAGTACTTC.